The 29 T cell receptor beta chains reported below all come from one sample, sequenced in a study of regulatory T cells in long-lasting Graves disease. This sample's time point: newly diagnosed GD, antithyroid drugs for less than 3 months. The TCR library was made from RNA that had been extracted from PBMCs in TRIzol. According to the study, TCR beta libraries were built with iRepertoire HTBI primers and CDR3-region Arm-PCR. TCRdb used MiXCR to reprocess the multiplex PCR reads, holding one entry per CDR3 protein. The table has about 500,000 distinct CDR3 sequences, around 15% seen once. A further study also used this sample, focusing on T cells in Graves' hyperthyroidism and ophthalmopathy.

The sample here was peripheral blood mononuclear cells (PBMCs), taken at new diagnosis, from a patient treated with antithyroid drugs. The receptors originated from a man aged 40-55 years with Graves disease.

The chain carries TRBV20-1 and TRBJ2-1; perhaps TRBD2 as D (5 bases). Trimming left V 0 bases short and J 4 bases short, with 16 bases between. The CDR3 length is 16 residues. Germline V CDR1 and CDR2: DFQATT, SNEGSKA (reference sequence). The CDR3 nucleotides are TGCAGTGCTAGAGATTCCAGCGTCCCGGGGTACAATGAGCAGTTCTTC. Translating it yields CSARDSSVPGYNEQFF.

This clonotype was counted many times. The chain couples TRBV6-1 to TRBJ2-1; D unclear. CDR3 length equals 13 residues. V was shortened by 6 bases and J by 5 bases, with 11 bases between the two germline ends. Germline CDR1 is MNHNS and CDR2 is SASEGT. Written as DNA, the CDR3 is TGTGCCAGCAGGGCTTTCCGGCACAATGAGCAGTTCTTC. Its protein product is CASRAFRHNEQFF.

The V gene is TRBV19, the J gene TRBJ1-1; possibly TRBD1 for D (5 bases). The CDR3 runs 14 residues. The germline V gene has CDR1 LNHDA and CDR2 SQIVND (reference sequence). Trimming removed 6 bases from V and 1 base from J, with 12 bases in between. DNA for the CDR3: TGTGCCAGTAGCCGGCACAGGACGAACACTGAAGCTTTCTTT. Protein product: CASSRHRTNTEAFF.

This clonotype was counted many times. V usage is TRBV12-3 or TRBV12-4 and J usage is TRBJ2-1, with D perhaps being TRBD1 or TRBD2 (5 bases each). The V end was cut by 5 bases, the J end by 5 bases, with 19 bases between. This CDR3 comprises 16 residues. CDR3 protein: CASSLYSGPEDNEQFF. The CDR3 DNA follows: TGTGCCAGCAGTCTCTACTCGGGACCAGAGGACAATGAGCAGTTCTTC.

This clonotype appeared many times. This chain uses TRBV5-1 with TRBJ2-7, with a possible D match to TRBD2 (5 bases). The CDR3 has 14 amino acids. Trimming removed 1 base at V and 7 bases at J, with 15 bases between. Germline CDR1 and CDR2: SGHRS and YFSETQ. This CDR3 is CASSLTEGRGEQYF. The CDR3 DNA follows: TGCGCCAGCAGCTTGACCGAGGGCCGCGGAGAGCAGTACTTC.

The CDR3 bases are TGTGCCATCAGTGGAATAGCGGGAGCCGGGGCCAACGTCCTGACTTTC. Protein sequence: CAISGIAGAGANVLTF. The V and J genes are TRBV10-3 and TRBJ2-6, with TRBD2 identical over 9 bases. Germline V gives CDR1 ENHRY, CDR2 SYGVKD. This CDR3 contains 16 residues. V shed 4 bases and J 4 bases; nucleotides not matched to a gene: 5.

This clonotype was counted a few times. The rearrangement uses TRBV7-2 and TRBJ1-5, with D maybe TRBD1 (6 bases). Looked up from germline, CDR1 is SGHTA and CDR2 is FQGNSA. The V end lost 5 bases, the J end lost 1 base, and 12 bases lay between the germline ends. This CDR3 spans 15 amino acids. CDR3 in amino acids: CASSPGRGSNQPQHF. CDR3 coding DNA: TGTGCCAGCAGCCCCGGGAGGGGGAGCAATCAGCCCCAGCATTTT.

This clonotype was seen ten or more times. CDR3 nucleotide sequence: TGTGCCAGCAGCTTAGTGGGCAGCAATCAGCCCCAGCATTTT. Translating it yields CASSLVGSNQPQHF. The V gene is TRBV11-2, the J gene TRBJ1-5; D is uncertain. Trimming removed 1 base from V and 1 base from J, with 5 bases in between. This CDR3 contains 14 residues. CDR1 SGHAT and CDR2 FQNNGV come from the germline V gene.

This clonotype appeared many times. The chain recombines TRBV28 with TRBJ1-2; D ambiguous. The CDR3 sequence is 13 residues long. Germline CDR1 reads MDHEN; CDR2 reads SYDVKM. Trimming took 7 bases from V and 1 from J, leaving 10 bases between them. The CDR3 sequence is CASTQRINYGYTF. The CDR3 DNA is TGTGCCAGCACTCAGAGGATTAACTATGGCTACACCTTC.

The genes are TRBV19 and TRBJ2-7; either TRBD1 or TRBD2 may fit D (5 bases each). CDR1 is LNHDA and CDR2 is SQIVND in the germline V gene (reference sequence). CDR3 length: 15 residues. The V end was cut by 5 bases, the J end by 2 bases, with 16 bases between. As DNA, the CDR3 is TGTGCCAGTAGTGCCCGGGACGTAGGGCCCTACGAGCAGTACTTC. The encoded protein is CASSARDVGPYEQYF.

The chain recombines TRBV7-3 with TRBJ1-2; the D is unclear. Germline-derived CDR1 and CDR2 are SGHTA and FQGTGA. V lost 3 bases and J lost 8, with 16 bases in between. The CDR3 consists of 14 residues. The CDR3 protein is CASSFLPGEDGYTF. The CDR3 coding sequence is TGTGCCAGCAGCTTCTTGCCGGGCGAAGACGGCTACACCTTC. The full variable domain, with the rest looked up from reference TRBV7-3 and TRBJ1-2, is GAGVSQTPSNKVTEKGKYVELRCDPISGHTALYWYRQSLGQGPEFLIYFQGTGAADDSGLPNDRFFAVRPEGSVSTLKIQRTERGDSAVYLCASSFLPGEDGYTFGSGTRLTVV.

J is TRBJ2-5 and V is TRBV19, with D uncertain. The CDR3 is 15 amino acids. Germline V gene lookup returns CDR1 LNHDA and CDR2 SQIVND (reference sequence). V was trimmed by 5 bases and J by 5 bases, leaving 18 bases between them. The CDR3 DNA is TGTGCCAGTAGTGCACCGGGCGCCGGCAGGGAGACCCAGTACTTC. Translated, it gives CASSAPGAGRETQYF.

This clonotype was seen many times. An end of the junction does not agree with germline; a read error may underlie this. V and J are TRBV2 and TRBJ2-1; TRBD2 agrees at 13 bases. Germline CDR1 SNHLY, CDR2 FYNNEI. This CDR3 contains 16 residues. The DNA of the CDR3 is TGTGCCAGCAGCGAAGGGACTAGCGGGAATTACAATGAGCAGTTCTTC. Amino acid sequence: CASSEGTSGNYNEQFF.

This clonotype was counted ten times or more. J is TRBJ2-3 and V is TRBV5-1, with D hard to call. Trimming pared 0 bases from V and 1 base from J, leaving 12 bases between. The CDR3 runs to 16 residues. CDR1 is SGHRS, CDR2 YFSETQ, per germline. The CDR3 bases are TGCGCCAGCAGCTTGGAACAGAGACCCGGCACAGATACGCAGTATTTT. Translation gives CASSLEQRPGTDTQYF.

A note on this clonotype: This sequence may be a read error, since a much larger clone differs from it by one base. The chain employs TRBV2 and TRBJ2-3, with 9 bases lining up with TRBD1. With V trimmed by 5 bases and J by 10 bases, 4 bases remained unmatched. The length of the CDR3 is 12 residues. Germline V gene lookup returns CDR1 SNHLY and CDR2 FYNNEI. CDR3 in amino acids: CASSRDRDAQYF. CDR3 in DNA: TGTGCCAGCAGTCGGGACAGGGATGCGCAGTATTTT.

The chain recombines TRBV15 with TRBJ1-5, with D maybe TRBD1 (6 bases). This CDR3 contains 16 residues. Germline V gene data show CDR1 as LNHNV and CDR2 as YYDKDF (reference sequence). V was pared by 5 bases and J by 0 bases, with 14 bases between. CDR3 nucleotides: TGTGCCACCAGCGAGGGGGGGGCCTATAGCAATCAGCCCCAGCATTTT. Translation: CATSEGGAYSNQPQHF.

Ten or more counts support this clonotype. V gene TRBV5-1 combines with J gene TRBJ2-3; a possible D gene is TRBD2 (6 bases). The V gene lost 4 bases and the J gene lost 3 bases, with 15 bases spanning the gap. CDR1 and CDR2 from the germline V gene are SGHRS and YFSETQ. The CDR3 runs 15 residues. CDR3 in amino acids: CASSPAEGWTDTQYF. The CDR3 DNA sequence: TGCGCCAGCAGCCCCGCGGAGGGGTGGACAGATACGCAGTATTTT.

This clonotype was seen ten or more times. The rearrangement joins TRBV11-1 to TRBJ2-7; D is uncertain. Germline V gene lookup returns CDR1 SGHAT and CDR2 FQDESV (reference sequence). V lost 3 bases and J lost 9, with 12 bases in between. The CDR3 has 12 amino acids. CDR3 sequence (DNA): TGTGCCAGCAGCTTGGCAGCTGGCAGGCAGTACTTC. It codes for CASSLAAGRQYF. The variable domain in full, with the rest retrieved from reference TRBV11-1 and TRBJ2-7, is EAEVAQSPRYKITEKSQAVAFWCDPISGHATLYWYRQILGQGPELLVQFQDESVVDDSQLPKDRFSAERLKGVDSTLKIQPAELGDSAMYLCASSLAAGRQYFGPGTRLTVT.

This clonotype was seen ten or more times. The genes are TRBV3-1 and TRBJ1-2, with D possibly TRBD1 on 6 matching bases. Trimming removed 1 base at V and 7 bases at J, with 10 bases between. Germline values: CDR1 LGHDT, CDR2 YNNKEL (reference sequence). The CDR3 totals 13 residues. The CDR3 nucleotides read TGTGCCAGCAGCCAAGCCGACAGGTCTGGCTACACCTTC. Amino acids: CASSQADRSGYTF.

A few counts support this clonotype. The V call is TRBV20-1, the J call TRBJ2-3; 9 bases agree with TRBD2. The CDR3 has 16 amino acids. The ends lost 0 bases at V and 5 bases at J; junction bases unmatched: 9. The germline gives CDR1 DFQATT, CDR2 SNEGSKA (reference sequence). The CDR3 reads CSARDSLAGYGDTQYF. In nucleotides, the CDR3 is TGCAGTGCTAGAGATAGTCTAGCGGGATATGGAGATACGCAGTATTTT.

This clonotype has ten or more counts. The rearrangement links TRBV28 to TRBJ1-1; D is uncertain. This CDR3 comprises 13 residues. The V end was cut by 2 bases, the J end by 6 bases, with 10 bases between. CDR1 and CDR2 from the germline V gene are MDHEN and SYDVKM. Here the CDR3 reads CASSLPGSPEAFF. The CDR3 DNA is TGTGCCAGCAGTTTACCGGGGAGCCCTGAAGCTTTCTTT.

This clonotype was seen many times. The chain carries TRBV27 and TRBJ2-7; D is perhaps TRBD1 (8 bases). V was clipped by 5 bases and J by 3 bases, with 26 bases between them. Germline CDR1 MNHEY, CDR2 SMNVEV (reference sequence). This CDR3 comprises 18 residues. CDR3 sequence reads: CASSGGDRTIVGNYEQYF. CDR3 DNA sequence: TGTGCCAGCAGTGGGGGGGACAGGACAATCGTCGGAAACTACGAGCAGTACTTC.

This chain uses TRBV4-2 with TRBJ2-7; 7 nucleotides match TRBD2. The CDR3 contains 15 residues. V lost 3 bases, J lost 3 bases, and 8 bases stayed unmatched. CDR1 is LGHNA and CDR2 is YNFKEQ in the germline V gene. The CDR3 sequence: CASSQGEGGDYEQYF. The CDR3 region has the DNA TGTGCCAGCAGCCAGGGGGAGGGTGGGGACTACGAGCAGTACTTC.

This clonotype was seen repeatedly, ten times or more. V usage is TRBV20-1 and J usage is TRBJ2-5; 10 bases are a match to TRBD2. This CDR3 is 16 amino acids long. The ends lost 0 bases at V and 1 base at J; junction bases unmatched: 5. Germline V gene lookup returns CDR1 DFQATT and CDR2 SNEGSKA (reference sequence). In nucleotides, the CDR3 is TGCAGTGCTAGAGATCGACTAGCGGGCTTCCAAGAGACCCAGTACTTC. Protein sequence: CSARDRLAGFQETQYF.

A few counts support this clonotype. V gene TRBV5-1 combines with J gene TRBJ2-5, with TRBD1 identical over 7 bases. In germline, CDR1 is SGHRS, CDR2 YFSETQ. The CDR3 length is 22 residues. Losses at the gene ends were 0 bases for V and 1 base for J; bases not matched to a gene: 24. This CDR3 is CASSLVGFEQGLRTLTQETQYF. CDR3 nucleotides: TGCGCCAGCAGCTTGGTAGGCTTCGAACAGGGGCTACGAACCCTCACCCAAGAGACCCAGTACTTC. Full variable domain (missing parts from reference TRBV5-1 and TRBJ2-5): KAGVTQTPRYLIKTRGQQVTLSCSPISGHRSVSWYQQTPGQGLQFLFEYFSETQRNKGNFPGRFSGRQFSNSRSEMNVSTLELGDSALYLCASSLVGFEQGLRTLTQETQYFGPGTRLLVL.

This clonotype was seen many times. The chain is built from TRBV30 and TRBJ2-6; D is unresolved. V was clipped by 4 bases and J by 0 bases, with 7 bases between them. CDR3 length: 14 residues. Germline V gene lookup returns CDR1 GTSNPN and CDR2 SVGIG (reference sequence). CDR3 in amino acids: CAWTVPSGANVLTF. The DNA for the CDR3 is TGTGCCTGGACCGTCCCCTCTGGGGCCAACGTCCTGACTTTC.

This clonotype came up a few times. The V gene is TRBV29-1, the J gene TRBJ2-3; D is uncertain. There are 11 residues in the CDR3. Germline CDR1 SQVTM, CDR2 ANQGSEA. V gave up 2 bases and J gave up 6 bases, with 6 bases separating them. CDR3 sequence reads: CSVEFGDTQYF. The DNA of the CDR3 is TGCAGCGTTGAATTCGGGGATACGCAGTATTTT.

This clonotype has only a few counts. The CDR3 sequence: CASGPLAGGPKVGELFF. The CDR3 bases are TGTGCCAGCGGACCTCTAGCGGGAGGGCCGAAAGTCGGGGAGCTGTTTTTT. V is TRBV19 and J is TRBJ2-2; 12 nucleotides line up with TRBD2. Germline V lookup: CDR1 LNHDA, CDR2 SQIVND (reference sequence). J was trimmed by 7 bases and V by 9 bases; bases with no gene match: 15. The CDR3 is 17 residues long.

The sample holds many counts of this clonotype. The rearrangement links TRBV28 to TRBJ2-1; D may match TRBD1 or TRBD2 (5 bases each). Germline V gene data show CDR1 as MDHEN and CDR2 as SYDVKM. The ends were cut back, 8 bases at V and 3 bases at J, with 11 bases in the middle. The CDR3 runs to 13 residues. For the CDR3, the DNA is TGTGCCAGCGTAAGGGACCACTACAATGAGCAGTTCTTC. It is translated as CASVRDHYNEQFF.